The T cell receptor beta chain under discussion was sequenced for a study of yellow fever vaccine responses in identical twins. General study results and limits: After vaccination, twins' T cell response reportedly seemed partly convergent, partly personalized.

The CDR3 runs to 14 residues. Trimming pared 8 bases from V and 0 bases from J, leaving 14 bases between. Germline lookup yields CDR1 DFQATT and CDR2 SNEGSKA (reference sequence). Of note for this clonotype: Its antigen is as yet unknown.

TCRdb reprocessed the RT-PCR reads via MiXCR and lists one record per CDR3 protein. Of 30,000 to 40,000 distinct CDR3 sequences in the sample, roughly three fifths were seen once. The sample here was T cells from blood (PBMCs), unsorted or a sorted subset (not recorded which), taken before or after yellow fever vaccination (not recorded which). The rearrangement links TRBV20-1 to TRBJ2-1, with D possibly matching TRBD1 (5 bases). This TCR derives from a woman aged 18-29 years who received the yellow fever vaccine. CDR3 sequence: CSPATASSYNEQFF. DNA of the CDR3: TGCAGTCCGGCGACAGCCAGCTCCTACAATGAGCAGTTCTTC.